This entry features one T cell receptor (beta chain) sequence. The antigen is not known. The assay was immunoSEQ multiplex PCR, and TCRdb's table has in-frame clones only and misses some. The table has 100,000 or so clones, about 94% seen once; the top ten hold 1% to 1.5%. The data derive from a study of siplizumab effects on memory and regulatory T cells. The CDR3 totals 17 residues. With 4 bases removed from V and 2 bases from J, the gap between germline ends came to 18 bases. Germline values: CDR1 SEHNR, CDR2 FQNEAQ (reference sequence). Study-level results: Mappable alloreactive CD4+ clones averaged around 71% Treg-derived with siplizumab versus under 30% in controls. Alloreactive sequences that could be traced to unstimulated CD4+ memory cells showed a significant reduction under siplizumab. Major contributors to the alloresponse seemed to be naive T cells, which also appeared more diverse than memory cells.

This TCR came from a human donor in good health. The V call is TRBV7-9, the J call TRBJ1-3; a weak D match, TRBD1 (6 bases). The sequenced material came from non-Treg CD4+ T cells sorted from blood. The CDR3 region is CASSSGVRGAPGNTIYF. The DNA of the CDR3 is TGTGCCAGCAGCTCCGGTGTCAGGGGCGCCCCTGGAAACACCATATATTTT.